The 19 T cell receptor beta chains below were found in one sample sequenced in a study of T cell repertoires in cytomegalovirus infection. Antigen specificity for these receptors is unknown. TCRdb re-analysed the reads in MiXCR, keeping a single row per CDR3 protein. This table has approximately 350,000 distinct CDR3 sequences, roughly 34% appearing once. The sample consisted of cultured PBMCs, taken from culture after CMV antigen stimulation. The receptors come from a human donor in good health (CMV status not recorded). Some clones in this sample may be carry-over from other donors' samples.

V usage is TRBV28 and J usage is TRBJ2-7; 7 bases agree with TRBD2. This CDR3 is 14 amino acids long. Germline trimming cut 5 bases from V and 9 bases from J; bases unmatched to any gene: 13. Germline lookup yields CDR1 MDHEN and CDR2 SYDVKM. The CDR3 here is CASSPRLANLRQYV. DNA of the CDR3: TGTGCCAGCAGTCCCCGACTAGCCAATCTCCGGCAGTACGTC.

The chain has TRBV18 and TRBJ2-4, with TRBD1 matching 9 bases. Trimming removed 3 bases from V and 0 bases from J; junction bases left unmatched: 15. The CDR3 is 20 residues long. Per germline, CDR1 KGHSH and CDR2 LQKENI. CDR3 sequence: CASSPIRDRDPLLAKNIQYF. The CDR3 coding sequence is TGTGCCAGCTCACCGATCCGGGACAGGGATCCCCTTTTAGCCAAAAACATTCAGTACTTC.

CDR3 in amino acids: CASSWQGPLSSYNEQFF. CDR3 DNA sequence: TGTGCCAGCAGTTGGCAGGGGCCCCTGAGCTCCTACAATGAGCAGTTCTTC. The chain employs TRBV12-3 or TRBV12-4 and TRBJ2-1, with D perhaps matching TRBD1 (6 bases). Trimming took off 4 bases at V and 0 bases at J, with 16 bases between the two ends. The CDR3 loop spans 17 amino acids.

The genes are TRBV7-9 and TRBJ2-1; 12 nucleotides line up with TRBD2. The junction had 15 bases not matched to a gene; V was cut back by 5 bases and J by 4 bases. Germline CDR1 is SEHNR and CDR2 is FQNEAQ (reference sequence). The CDR3 covers 19 residues. The CDR3, as DNA: TGTGCCAGCAGCAGGGGGGGGGGTAGGACTAGCGGGATATACAATGAGCAGTTCTTC. This codes for CASSRGGGRTSGIYNEQFF. The full variable domain, with the rest looked up from reference TRBV7-9 and TRBJ2-1, is DTGVSQNPRHKITKRGQNVTFRCDPISEHNRLYWYRQTLGQGPEFLTYFQNEAQLEKSRLLSDRFSAERPKGSFSTLEIQRTEQGDSAMYLCASSRGGGRTSGIYNEQFFGPGTRLTVL.

This clonotype was found many times. V is TRBV4-1 and J is TRBJ2-1, with TRBD2 matching over 13 bases. Germline CDR1 and CDR2: MGHRA and YSYEKL. The CDR3 is 16 residues long. J gave up 0 bases and V 4 bases, and 0 bases lay outside the gene matches. CDR3 in amino acids: CASSRTSGSSYNEQFF. Written as DNA, the CDR3 is TGCGCCAGCAGCCGGACTAGCGGGAGCTCCTACAATGAGCAGTTCTTC.

V and J are TRBV7-8 and TRBJ2-7, with TRBD1 as a possible D gene (5 bases). The length of the CDR3 is 16 residues. Germline values: CDR1 SGHVS, CDR2 FQNEAQ. V gave up 1 base and J gave up 1 base, with 14 bases separating them. The DNA of the CDR3 is TGTGCCAGCAGCTTAGGGCTTTCCAAGGGGTCCTACGAGCAGTACGTC. As protein: CASSLGLSKGSYEQYV.

On this clonotype: This may be a read error: a much more frequent sequence differs by one nucleotide. The chain has TRBV7-6 and TRBJ2-2; no definite D call. Per the germline V gene, CDR1 is SGHVS and CDR2 is FNYEAQ. V was trimmed by 1 base and J by 7 bases, leaving 4 bases between them. The CDR3 loop spans 12 amino acids. The CDR3 nucleotides read TGTGCCAGCAGCTTAGACGACGGGGAGCTGTTTTTT. Protein sequence: CASSLDDGELFF.

The chain carries TRBV7-9 and TRBJ2-1; TRBD2 matches at 14 bases. V gave up 5 bases and J gave up 0 bases; unmatched junction bases: 6. This CDR3 comprises 18 residues. CDR1 and CDR2 from the germline V gene are SEHNR and FQNEAQ (reference sequence). CDR3 sequence: CASSPGTSGSFSYNEQFF. The CDR3 nucleotides read TGTGCCAGCAGCCCCGGGACTAGCGGGAGTTTCTCCTACAATGAGCAGTTCTTC.

The table lists this clonotype with a few counts. The rearrangement uses TRBV6-2 or TRBV6-3 and TRBJ2-1; D is ambiguous. The germline CDR1 and CDR2 sequences are MNHEY and SVGEGT. V gave up 2 bases and J gave up 0 bases, with 5 bases separating them. The CDR3 runs 14 residues. Written as DNA, the CDR3 is TGTGCCAGCAGTTACAGGGTCTCCTACAATGAGCAGTTCTTC. Residues: CASSYRVSYNEQFF.

This clonotype has just a few counts. The V call is TRBV7-2, the J call TRBJ2-3; 7 bases fit TRBD2. Per the germline V gene, CDR1 is SGHTA and CDR2 is FQGNSA. The CDR3 length is 15 residues. V lost 5 bases and J lost 7; bases outside the gene matches: 12. DNA of the CDR3: TGTGCCAGCAGCCCTGGGGGGAGCGGGGCCAATACGCAGTATTTT. It specifies CASSPGGSGANTQYF.

In this sample, this clonotype turned up once. The chain uses TRBV6-2 or TRBV6-3 and TRBJ1-1; D perhaps matches TRBD1 (6 bases). The ends were cut back, 7 bases at V and 6 bases at J, with 15 bases in the middle. The CDR3 is 13 amino acids. Germline assignment: CDR1 MNHEY and CDR2 SVGEGT. The DNA of the CDR3 is TGTGCCAGCACCGCAACAGGGATGGCTGAAGCTTTCTTT. It yields the protein CASTATGMAEAFF.

V is TRBV6-1 and J is TRBJ2-4; D is possibly TRBD2 (7 bases). This CDR3 is 14 amino acids long. Germline V gene lookup returns CDR1 MNHNS and CDR2 SASEGT. V lost 6 bases, J lost 9 bases, and 18 bases lay in between. CDR3 coding DNA: TGTGCCAGCAGCAAAAATGACCGGGGGGCCATTCAGTACTTC. It translates to CASSKNDRGAIQYF.

This chain joins TRBV6-5 and TRBJ1-5, with a weak D call TRBD1 (5 bases). This CDR3 has 14 amino acids. Trimming removed 3 bases from V and 4 bases from J, with 10 bases in between. Germline V CDR1 and CDR2: MNHEY, SVGAGI. Here the CDR3 DNA reads TGTGCCAGCAGTTATGGGGGAAGGAATCAGCCCCAGCATTTT. This gives the protein CASSYGGRNQPQHF.

The CDR3 DNA reads as TGTGCCAGCAGCTCGCAGCAACCGGGCCACCAAGAGACCCAGTACTTC. Its protein is CASSSQQPGHQETQYF. The chain uses TRBV7-9 and TRBJ2-5; the D is unclear. Germline CDR1 SEHNR, CDR2 FQNEAQ (reference sequence). The CDR3 is made up of 16 amino acids. Trimming pared 4 bases from V and 0 bases from J, leaving 15 bases between.

The gene calls are TRBV6-6 and TRBJ2-7; D is uncertain. The germline gives CDR1 MNHNY, CDR2 SVGAGI (reference sequence). V was clipped by 4 bases and J by 4 bases, with 8 bases between them. This CDR3 has 12 residues. As DNA, the CDR3 is TGTGCCAGCAGTTTAAGGGCGTACGAGCAGTACTTC. This codes for CASSLRAYEQYF.

This sequence joins TRBV4-1 and TRBJ2-1; no definite D call. V lost 1 base to trimming and J lost 2 bases, with 9 bases between them. The CDR3 is 15 amino acids. The germline V gene has CDR1 MGHRA and CDR2 YSYEKL. CDR3 nucleotide sequence: TGCGCCAGCAGCCAAGTAGGGATGACCTACAATGAGCAGTTCTTC. Translated, it gives CASSQVGMTYNEQFF.

The chain employs TRBV7-2 and TRBJ2-5; D ambiguous. CDR1 SGHTA and CDR2 FQGNSA come from the germline V gene. Trimming removed 0 bases from V and 9 bases from J, with 5 bases in between. The CDR3 is made up of 11 amino acids. The CDR3 region has the DNA TGTGCCAGCAGCTTAGCCCTGTCCCAGTACTTC. Translation: CASSLALSQYF.

This clonotype was observed at least ten times. The gene calls are TRBV7-6 and TRBJ1-5; D not resolved. This CDR3 contains 14 residues. Trimming took off 3 bases at V and 0 bases at J, with 6 bases between the two ends. Germline V gene lookup returns CDR1 SGHVS and CDR2 FNYEAQ. This chain's CDR3 is CASSLTDSNQPQHF. As DNA, the CDR3 is TGTGCCAGCAGCTTGACGGATAGCAATCAGCCCCAGCATTTT.

Points on this clonotype: A much larger clone lies one base from this, so it may be a read error. In DNA form, the CDR3 reads TGTGTCAGCAGCCCAAGGTCGGAAGGGGAGCAGTTCTTC. It specifies CVSSPRSEGEQFF. V and J are TRBV7-2 and TRBJ2-1; D unresolved. Germline lookup yields CDR1 SGHTA and CDR2 FQGNSA. CDR3 size: 13 residues.